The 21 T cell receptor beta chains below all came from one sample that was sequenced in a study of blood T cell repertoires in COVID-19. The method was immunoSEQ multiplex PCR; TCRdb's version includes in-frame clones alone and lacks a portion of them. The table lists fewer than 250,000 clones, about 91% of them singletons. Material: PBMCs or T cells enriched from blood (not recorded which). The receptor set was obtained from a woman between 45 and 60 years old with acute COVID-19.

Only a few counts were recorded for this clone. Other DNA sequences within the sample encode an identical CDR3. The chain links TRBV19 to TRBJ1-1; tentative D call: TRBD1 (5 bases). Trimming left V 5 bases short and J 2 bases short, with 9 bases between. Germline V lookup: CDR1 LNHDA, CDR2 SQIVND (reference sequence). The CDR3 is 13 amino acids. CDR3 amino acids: CASSEQVNTEAFF. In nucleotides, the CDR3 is TGTGCCAGTAGTGAACAGGTAAACACTGAAGCTTTCTTT.

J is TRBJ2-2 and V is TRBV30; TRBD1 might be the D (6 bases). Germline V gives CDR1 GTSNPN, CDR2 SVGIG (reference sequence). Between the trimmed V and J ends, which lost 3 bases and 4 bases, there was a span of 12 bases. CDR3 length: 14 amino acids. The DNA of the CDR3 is TGTGCCTGGAGAGTAGGACAGATCACCGGGGAGCTGTTTTTT. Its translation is CAWRVGQITGELFF.

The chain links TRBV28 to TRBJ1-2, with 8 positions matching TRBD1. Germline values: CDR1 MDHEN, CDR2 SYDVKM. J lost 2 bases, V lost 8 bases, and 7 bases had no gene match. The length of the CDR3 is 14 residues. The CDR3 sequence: CASQTGEFNYGYTF. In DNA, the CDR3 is TGTGCCAGCCAGACAGGGGAATTCAACTATGGCTACACCTTC.

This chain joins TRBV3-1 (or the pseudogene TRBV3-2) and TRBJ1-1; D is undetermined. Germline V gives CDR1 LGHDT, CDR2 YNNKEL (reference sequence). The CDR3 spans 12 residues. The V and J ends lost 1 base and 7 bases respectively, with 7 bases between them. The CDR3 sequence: CASSQALIEAFF. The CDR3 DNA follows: TGTGCCAGCAGCCAAGCCCTTATTGAAGCTTTCTTT.

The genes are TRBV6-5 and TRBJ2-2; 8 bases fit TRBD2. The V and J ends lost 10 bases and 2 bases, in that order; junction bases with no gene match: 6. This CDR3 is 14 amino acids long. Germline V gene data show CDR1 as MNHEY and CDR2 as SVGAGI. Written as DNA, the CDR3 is TGTGCCACTTACGGGAGGGCCAACACCGGGGAGCTGTTTTTT. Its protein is CATYGRANTGELFF.

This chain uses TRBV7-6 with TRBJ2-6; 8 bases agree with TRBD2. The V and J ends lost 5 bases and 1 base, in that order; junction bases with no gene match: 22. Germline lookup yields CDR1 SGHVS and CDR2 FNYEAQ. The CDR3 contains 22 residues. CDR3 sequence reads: CASSPLPGGGRRPYSGANVLTF. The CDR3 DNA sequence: TGTGCCAGCAGCCCACTGCCCGGCGGGGGGCGTAGGCCTTATTCTGGGGCCAACGTCCTGACTTTC.

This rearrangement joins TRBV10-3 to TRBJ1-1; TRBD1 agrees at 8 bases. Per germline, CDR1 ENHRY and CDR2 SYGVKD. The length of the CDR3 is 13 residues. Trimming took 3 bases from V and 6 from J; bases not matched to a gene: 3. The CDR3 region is CAISDQGASEAFF. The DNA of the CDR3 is TGTGCCATCAGTGATCAGGGGGCTTCTGAAGCTTTCTTT.

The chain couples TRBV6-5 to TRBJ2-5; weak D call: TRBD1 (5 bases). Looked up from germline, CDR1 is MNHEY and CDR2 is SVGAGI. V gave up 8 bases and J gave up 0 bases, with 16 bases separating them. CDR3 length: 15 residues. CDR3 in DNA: TGTGCCAGCCGGACCGGTGGGGCGGACCAAGAGACCCAGTACTTC. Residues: CASRTGGADQETQYF.

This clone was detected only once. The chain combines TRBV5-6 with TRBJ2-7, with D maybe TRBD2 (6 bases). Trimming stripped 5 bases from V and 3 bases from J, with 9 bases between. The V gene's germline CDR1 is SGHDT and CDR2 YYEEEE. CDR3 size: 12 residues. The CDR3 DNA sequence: TGTGCCAGCAGTATGACTAGCTACGAGCAGTACTTC. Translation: CASSMTSYEQYF. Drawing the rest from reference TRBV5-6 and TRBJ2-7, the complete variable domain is DAGVTQSPTHLIKTRGQQVTLRCSPKSGHDTVSWYQQALGQGPQFIFQYYEEEERQRGNFPDRFSGHQFPNYSSELNVNALLLGDSALYLCASSMTSYEQYFGPGTRLTVT.

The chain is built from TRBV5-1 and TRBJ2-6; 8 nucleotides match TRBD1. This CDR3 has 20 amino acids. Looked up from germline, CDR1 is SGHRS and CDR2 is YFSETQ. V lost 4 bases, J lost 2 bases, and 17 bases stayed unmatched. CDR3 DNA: TGCGCCAGCAGCATCAGGCCCCCGGGACAGGTTGACGCTGGGGCCAACGTCCTGACTTTC. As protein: CASSIRPPGQVDAGANVLTF.

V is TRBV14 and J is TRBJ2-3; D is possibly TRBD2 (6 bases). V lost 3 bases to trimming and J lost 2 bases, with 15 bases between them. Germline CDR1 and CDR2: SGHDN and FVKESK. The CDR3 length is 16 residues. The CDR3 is CASSQYPGSHTDTQYF. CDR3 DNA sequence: TGTGCCAGCAGCCAGTATCCCGGGAGTCACACAGATACGCAGTATTTT.

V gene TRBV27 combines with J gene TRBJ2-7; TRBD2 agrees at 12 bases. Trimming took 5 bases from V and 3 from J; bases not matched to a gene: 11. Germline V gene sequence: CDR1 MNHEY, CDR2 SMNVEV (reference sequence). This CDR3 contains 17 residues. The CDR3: CASSKKRTSGIGYEQYF. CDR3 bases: TGTGCCAGCAGTAAAAAGAGGACTAGCGGGATAGGCTACGAGCAGTACTTC.

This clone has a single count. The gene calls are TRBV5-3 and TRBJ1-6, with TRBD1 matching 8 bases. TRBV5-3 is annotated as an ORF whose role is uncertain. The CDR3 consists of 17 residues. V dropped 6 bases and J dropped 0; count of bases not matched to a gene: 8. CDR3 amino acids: CARIGQGASSYNSPLHF. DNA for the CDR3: TGTGCCAGAATCGGGCAGGGGGCGAGCTCCTATAATTCACCCCTCCACTTT.

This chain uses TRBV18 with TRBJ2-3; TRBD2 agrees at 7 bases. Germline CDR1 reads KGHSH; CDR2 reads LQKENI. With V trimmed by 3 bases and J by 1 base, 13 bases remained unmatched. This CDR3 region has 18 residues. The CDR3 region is CASSPHGLVVPGTDTQYF. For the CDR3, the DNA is TGTGCCAGCTCACCGCACGGACTAGTAGTTCCCGGCACAGATACGCAGTATTTT.

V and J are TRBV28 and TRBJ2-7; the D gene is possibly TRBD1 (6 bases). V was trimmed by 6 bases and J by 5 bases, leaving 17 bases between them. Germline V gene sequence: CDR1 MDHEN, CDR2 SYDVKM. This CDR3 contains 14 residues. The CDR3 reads CASRLTGLAHEQYF. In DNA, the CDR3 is TGTGCCAGCAGACTAACAGGGTTAGCCCACGAGCAGTACTTC.

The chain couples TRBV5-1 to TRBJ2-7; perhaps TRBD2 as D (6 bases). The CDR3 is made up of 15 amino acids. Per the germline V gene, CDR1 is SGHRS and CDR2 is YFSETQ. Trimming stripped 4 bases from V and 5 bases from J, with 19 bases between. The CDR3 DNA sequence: TGCGCCAGCAGCCCCTACCCGGGGAGGTCCGACGAGCAGTACTTC. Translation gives CASSPYPGRSDEQYF. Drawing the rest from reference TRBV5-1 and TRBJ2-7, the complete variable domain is KAGVTQTPRYLIKTRGQQVTLSCSPISGHRSVSWYQQTPGQGLQFLFEYFSETQRNKGNFPGRFSGRQFSNSRSEMNVSTLELGDSALYLCASSPYPGRSDEQYFGPGTRLTVT.

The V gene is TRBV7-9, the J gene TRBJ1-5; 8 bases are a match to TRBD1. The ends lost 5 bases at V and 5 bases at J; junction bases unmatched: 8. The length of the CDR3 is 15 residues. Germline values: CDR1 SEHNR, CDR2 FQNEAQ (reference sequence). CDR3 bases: TGTGCCAGCAGCCCCCCGTTACAGGGGGATCAGCCCCAGCATTTT. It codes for CASSPPLQGDQPQHF.

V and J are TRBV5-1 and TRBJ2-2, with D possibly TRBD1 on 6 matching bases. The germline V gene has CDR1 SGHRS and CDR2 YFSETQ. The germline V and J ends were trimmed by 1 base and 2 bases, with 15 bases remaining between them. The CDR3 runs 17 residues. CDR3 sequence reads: CASSLYSGAGNTGELFF. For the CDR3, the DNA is TGCGCCAGCAGCTTGTACTCAGGGGCGGGTAACACCGGGGAGCTGTTTTTT.

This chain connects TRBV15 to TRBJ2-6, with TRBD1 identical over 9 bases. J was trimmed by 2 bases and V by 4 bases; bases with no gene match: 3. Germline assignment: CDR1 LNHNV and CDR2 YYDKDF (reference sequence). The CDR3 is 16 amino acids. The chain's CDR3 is CATSIRTGAGANVLTF. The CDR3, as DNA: TGTGCCACCAGCATCCGGACAGGGGCTGGGGCCAACGTCCTGACTTTC.

The CDR3 is CASSPLAGGPYEQYF. DNA for the CDR3: TGTGCCAGTAGTCCCTTAGCGGGAGGGCCGTACGAGCAGTACTTC. V usage is TRBV19 and J usage is TRBJ2-7; 11 nucleotides line up with TRBD2. This CDR3 has 15 amino acids. With 5 bases clipped from V and 4 bases from J, the junction kept 7 bases outside the gene matches. CDR1 is LNHDA, CDR2 SQIVND, per germline (reference sequence).

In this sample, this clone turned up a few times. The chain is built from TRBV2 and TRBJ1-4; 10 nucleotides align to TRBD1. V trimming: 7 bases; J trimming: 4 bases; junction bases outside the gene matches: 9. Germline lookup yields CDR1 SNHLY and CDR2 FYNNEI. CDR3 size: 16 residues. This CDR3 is CASNSDRGQGNEKLFF. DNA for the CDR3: TGTGCCAGCAATAGCGACAGGGGGCAGGGTAATGAAAAACTGTTTTTT.